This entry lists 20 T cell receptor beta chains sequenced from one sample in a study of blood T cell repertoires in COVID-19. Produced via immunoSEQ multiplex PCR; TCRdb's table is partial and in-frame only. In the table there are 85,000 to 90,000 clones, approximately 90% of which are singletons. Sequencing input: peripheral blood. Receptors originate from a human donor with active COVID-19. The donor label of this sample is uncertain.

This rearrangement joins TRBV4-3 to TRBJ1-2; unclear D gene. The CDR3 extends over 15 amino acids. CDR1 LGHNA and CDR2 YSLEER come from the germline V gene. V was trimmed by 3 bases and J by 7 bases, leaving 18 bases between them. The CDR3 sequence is CASSHSGSVSGGYTF. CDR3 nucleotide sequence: TGCGCCAGCAGCCATTCCGGGTCAGTAAGTGGTGGCTACACCTTC.

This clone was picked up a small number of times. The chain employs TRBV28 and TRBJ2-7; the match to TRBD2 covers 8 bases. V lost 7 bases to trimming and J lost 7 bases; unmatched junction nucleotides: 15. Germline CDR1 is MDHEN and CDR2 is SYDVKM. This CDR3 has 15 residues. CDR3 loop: CASTGGGQVIREQYF. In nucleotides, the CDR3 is TGTGCCAGCACCGGGGGGGGCCAGGTTATACGGGAGCAGTACTTC.

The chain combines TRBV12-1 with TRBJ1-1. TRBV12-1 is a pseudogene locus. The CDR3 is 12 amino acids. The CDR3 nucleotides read TGTGCCAGCAGCTTTCGAGGGACTGAAGCTTTCTTT. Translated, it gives CASSFRGTEAFF.

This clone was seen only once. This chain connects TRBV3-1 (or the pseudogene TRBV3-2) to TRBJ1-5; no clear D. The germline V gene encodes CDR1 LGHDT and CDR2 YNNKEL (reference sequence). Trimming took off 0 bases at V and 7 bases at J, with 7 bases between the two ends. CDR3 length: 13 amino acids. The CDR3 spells CASSQDSVQPQHF. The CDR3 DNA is TGTGCCAGCAGCCAAGACAGTGTCCAGCCCCAGCATTTT.

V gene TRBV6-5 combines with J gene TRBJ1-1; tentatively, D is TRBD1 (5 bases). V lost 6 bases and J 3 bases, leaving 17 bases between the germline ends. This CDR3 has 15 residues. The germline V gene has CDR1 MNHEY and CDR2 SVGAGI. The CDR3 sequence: CASSSTAYPHTEAFF. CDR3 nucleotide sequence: TGTGCCAGCAGCTCGACAGCCTACCCCCACACTGAAGCTTTCTTT.

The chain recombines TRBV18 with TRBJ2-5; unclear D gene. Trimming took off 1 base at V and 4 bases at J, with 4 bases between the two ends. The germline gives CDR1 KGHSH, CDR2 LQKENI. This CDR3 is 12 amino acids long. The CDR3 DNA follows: TGTGCCAGCTCACCACGCGGAGAGACCCAGTACTTC. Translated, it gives CASSPRGETQYF.

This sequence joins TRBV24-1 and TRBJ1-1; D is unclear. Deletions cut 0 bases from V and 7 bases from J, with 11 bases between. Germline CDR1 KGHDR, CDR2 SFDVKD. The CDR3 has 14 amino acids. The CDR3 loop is CATSDLMVSGEAFF. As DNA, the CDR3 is TGTGCCACCAGTGATTTGATGGTTTCGGGTGAAGCTTTCTTT.

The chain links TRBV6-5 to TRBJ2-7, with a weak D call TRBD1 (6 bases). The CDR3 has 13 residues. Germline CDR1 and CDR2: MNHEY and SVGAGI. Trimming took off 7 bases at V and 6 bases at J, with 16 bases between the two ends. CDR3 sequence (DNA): TGTGCCAGCACTGTGTGGGGGCAGGGCGAGCAGTACTTC. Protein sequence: CASTVWGQGEQYF.

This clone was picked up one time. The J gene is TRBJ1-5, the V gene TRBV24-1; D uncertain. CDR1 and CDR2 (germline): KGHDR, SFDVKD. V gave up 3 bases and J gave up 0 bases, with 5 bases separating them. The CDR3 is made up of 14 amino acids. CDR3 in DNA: TGTGCCACCAGTGATAATTATAGCAATCAGCCCCAGCATTTT. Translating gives CATSDNYSNQPQHF.

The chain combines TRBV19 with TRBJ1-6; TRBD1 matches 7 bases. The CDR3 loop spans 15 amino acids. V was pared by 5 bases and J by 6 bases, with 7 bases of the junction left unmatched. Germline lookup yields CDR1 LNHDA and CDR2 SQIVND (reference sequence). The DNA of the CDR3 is TGTGCCAGTAGTCAAGTGGGGACAGCTAATTCACCCCTCCACTTT. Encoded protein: CASSQVGTANSPLHF.

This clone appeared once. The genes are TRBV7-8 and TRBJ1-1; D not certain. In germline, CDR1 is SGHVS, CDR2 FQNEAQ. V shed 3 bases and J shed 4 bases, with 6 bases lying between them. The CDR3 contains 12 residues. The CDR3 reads CASSFPRTEAFF. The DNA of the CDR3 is TGTGCCAGCAGCTTCCCTCGCACTGAAGCTTTCTTT.

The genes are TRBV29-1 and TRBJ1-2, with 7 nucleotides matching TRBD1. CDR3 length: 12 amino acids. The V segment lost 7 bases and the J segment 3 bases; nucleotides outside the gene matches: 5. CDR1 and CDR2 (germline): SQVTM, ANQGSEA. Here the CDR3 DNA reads TGCAGCGCCGGACAGGTCCACTATGGCTACACCTTC. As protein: CSAGQVHYGYTF.

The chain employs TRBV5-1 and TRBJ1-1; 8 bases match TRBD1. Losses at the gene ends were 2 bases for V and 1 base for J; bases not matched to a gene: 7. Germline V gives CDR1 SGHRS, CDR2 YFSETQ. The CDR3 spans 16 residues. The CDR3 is CASSFGYRGTNTEAFF. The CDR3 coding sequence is TGCGCCAGCAGCTTTGGTTACAGGGGGACGAACACTGAAGCTTTCTTT.

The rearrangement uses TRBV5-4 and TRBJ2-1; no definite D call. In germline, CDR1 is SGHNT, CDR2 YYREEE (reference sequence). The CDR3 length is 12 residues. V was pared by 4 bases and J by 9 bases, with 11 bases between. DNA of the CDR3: TGTGCCAGCAGCCCGCACACGGGTGAGCAGTTCTTC. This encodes CASSPHTGEQFF. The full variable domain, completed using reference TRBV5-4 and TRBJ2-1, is ETGVTQSPTHLIKTRGQQVTLRCSSQSGHNTVSWYQQALGQGPQFIFQYYREEENGRGNFPPRFSGLQFPNYSSELNVNALELDDSALYLCASSPHTGEQFFGPGTRLTVL.

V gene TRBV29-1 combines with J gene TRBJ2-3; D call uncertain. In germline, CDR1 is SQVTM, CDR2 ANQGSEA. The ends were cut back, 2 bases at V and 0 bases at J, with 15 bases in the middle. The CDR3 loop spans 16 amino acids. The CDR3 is CSVERGDFPSTDTQYF. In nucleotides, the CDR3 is TGCAGCGTTGAAAGAGGTGATTTTCCTAGCACAGATACGCAGTATTTT.

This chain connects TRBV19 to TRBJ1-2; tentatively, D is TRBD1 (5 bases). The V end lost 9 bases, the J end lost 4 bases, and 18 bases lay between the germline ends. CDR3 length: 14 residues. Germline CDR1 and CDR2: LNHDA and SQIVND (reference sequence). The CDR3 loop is CASTSPPTGYGYTF. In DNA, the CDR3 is TGTGCCAGCACAAGCCCCCCCACAGGCTATGGCTACACCTTC.

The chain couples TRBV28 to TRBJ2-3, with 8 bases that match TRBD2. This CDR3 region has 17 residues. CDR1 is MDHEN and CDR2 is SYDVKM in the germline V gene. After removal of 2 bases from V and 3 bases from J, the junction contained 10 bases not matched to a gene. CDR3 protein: CASSLTGGAVRTDTQYF. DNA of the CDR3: TGTGCCAGCAGTTTAACGGGGGGGGCCGTCAGGACAGATACGCAGTATTTT.

Here the CDR3 reads CASSRNTGSFTDTQYF. Here the CDR3 DNA reads TGTGCCAGCAGCCGTAATACCGGGTCCTTCACAGATACGCAGTATTTT. The chain couples TRBV2 to TRBJ2-3, with D hard to call. Germline assignment: CDR1 SNHLY and CDR2 FYNNEI. V was shortened by 6 bases and J by 2 bases, with 18 bases between the two germline ends. This CDR3 spans 16 amino acids.

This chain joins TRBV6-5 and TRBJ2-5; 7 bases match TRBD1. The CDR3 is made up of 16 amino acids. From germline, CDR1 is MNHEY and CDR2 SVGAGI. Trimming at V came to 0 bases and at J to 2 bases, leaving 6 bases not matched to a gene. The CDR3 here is CASSYSGQDRQETQYF. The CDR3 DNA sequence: TGTGCCAGCAGTTACTCGGGGCAGGACAGGCAAGAGACCCAGTACTTC.

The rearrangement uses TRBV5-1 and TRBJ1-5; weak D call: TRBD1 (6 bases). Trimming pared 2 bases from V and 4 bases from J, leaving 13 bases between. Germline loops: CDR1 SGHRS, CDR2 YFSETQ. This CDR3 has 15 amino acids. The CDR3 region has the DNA TGCGCCAGCAGCTTTGGCAGGGGATTTAATCAGCCCCAGCATTTT. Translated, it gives CASSFGRGFNQPQHF.